A single sample is the source of the 18 T cell receptor beta chains below, sequenced in a study of blood T cell repertoires in COVID-19. Using immunoSEQ multiplex PCR, the repertoire was profiled, and TCRdb retains in-frame clones only, with some absent. Altogether 45,000 to 70,000 clones are present, 82% being singletons, with the ten largest covering 22%. Sequencing used peripheral blood. The receptors shown here come from an older woman with acute or convalescent COVID-19.

This chain joins TRBV11-3 and TRBJ1-3; D not certain. Per germline, CDR1 SGHNT and CDR2 YENEEA. This CDR3 region has 13 residues. V was clipped by 6 bases and J by 3 bases, with 9 bases between them. The CDR3 nucleotides are TGTGCCAGCAGTTCAGGCCTTGGAAACACCATATATTTT. Amino acid sequence: CASSSGLGNTIYF.

This clone was recorded a few times. The chain carries TRBV7-3 and TRBJ2-7; 8 bases align to TRBD1. The CDR3 totals 13 residues. Losses at the gene ends were 5 bases for V and 7 bases for J; bases not matched to a gene: 7. Germline CDR1 reads SGHTA; CDR2 reads FQGTGA. The DNA for the CDR3 is TGTGCCAGCAGCCCCGGACAGGGAAGGGAGCAGTACTTC. Its protein product is CASSPGQGREQYF.

The chain links TRBV18 to TRBJ1-3, with 7 bases identical to TRBD1. Germline V gene data show CDR1 as KGHSH and CDR2 as LQKENI. This CDR3 is built from 16 residues. With V trimmed by 1 base and J by 0 bases, 3 bases remained unmatched. CDR3 region: CASSPRQGFSGNTIYF. In nucleotides, the CDR3 is TGTGCCAGCTCACCACGACAGGGTTTCTCTGGAAACACCATATATTTT.

This clone has only a few counts. The chain combines TRBV4-2 with TRBJ2-6, with a weak D call TRBD1 (5 bases). This CDR3 has 17 amino acids. With 0 bases removed from V and 0 bases from J, the gap between germline ends came to 9 bases. CDR1 is LGHNA and CDR2 is YNFKEQ in the germline V gene. The CDR3 nucleotides read TGTGCCAGCAGCCAAGACCCCACAGGCTCTGGGGCCAACGTCCTGACTTTC. Translating it yields CASSQDPTGSGANVLTF.

V is TRBV7-3 and J is TRBJ2-3, with unresolved D. The length of the CDR3 is 13 residues. V dropped 1 base and J dropped 4 bases, with 6 bases sitting between them. The germline gives CDR1 SGHTA, CDR2 FQGTGA. The CDR3 region has the DNA TGTGCCAGCAGCTTAATGTTATCAGATACGCAGTATTTT. Translating gives CASSLMLSDTQYF.

This chain uses TRBV7-3 with TRBJ2-6; 10 nucleotides agree with TRBD1. The junction had 9 bases not matched to a gene; V was cut back by 3 bases and J by 4 bases. CDR1 and CDR2 (germline): SGHTA, FQGTGA. This CDR3 is 18 amino acids long. The CDR3 sequence: CASSFPGQGTGGANVLTF. CDR3 DNA: TGTGCCAGCAGCTTCCCGGGACAGGGGACTGGAGGGGCCAACGTCCTGACTTTC.

The V call is TRBV18, the J call TRBJ2-1; 7 bases line up with TRBD2. The CDR3 sequence is 13 residues long. Losses at the gene ends were 3 bases for V and 7 bases for J; bases not matched to a gene: 3. The V gene's germline CDR1 is KGHSH and CDR2 LQKENI. The CDR3 DNA is TGTGCCAGCTCACCCCCCGGGGGGAATGAGCAGTTCTTC. Protein: CASSPPGGNEQFF.

The V and J genes are TRBV10-3 and TRBJ2-2, with 7 bases aligning to TRBD1. With V trimmed by 5 bases and J by 6 bases, 9 bases remained unmatched. Germline CDR1 is ENHRY and CDR2 is SYGVKD. The CDR3 contains 15 residues. CDR3 amino acids: CAISSDRVKSGELFF. The CDR3 bases are TGTGCCATCAGTAGTGACAGGGTTAAGTCCGGGGAGCTGTTTTTT.

J is TRBJ1-5 and V is TRBV19; possibly TRBD1 for D (5 bases). CDR3 size: 14 residues. V lost 0 bases and J 5 bases, leaving 8 bases between the germline ends. Germline lookup yields CDR1 LNHDA and CDR2 SQIVND (reference sequence). The CDR3 coding sequence is TGTGCCAGTAGTATAGATCAGGGATATCAGCCCCAGCATTTT. This translates into CASSIDQGYQPQHF.

The table lists this clone with a count of one. The chain carries TRBV30 and TRBJ1-6; D is perhaps TRBD1 (5 bases). The V gene's germline CDR1 is GTSNPN and CDR2 SVGIG (reference sequence). The CDR3 is 15 amino acids. The V gene lost 3 bases and the J gene lost 4 bases, with 13 bases spanning the gap. The CDR3 loop is CAWRGRGMYNSPLHF. In nucleotides, the CDR3 is TGTGCCTGGAGAGGCCGGGGGATGTATAATTCACCCCTCCACTTT.

This clone was counted a single time. The genes are TRBV2 and TRBJ1-3; D gene uncertain. Trimming cost V 0 bases and J 0 bases, with 15 bases left between them. CDR3 length: 18 residues. Germline CDR1 and CDR2: SNHLY and FYNNEI. The CDR3 coding sequence is TGTGCCAGCAGTGAAGCGGGAGGAGGCTCTCTCTCTGGAAACACCATATATTTT. Amino acid sequence: CASSEAGGGSLSGNTIYF.

A few counts support this clone. V usage is TRBV30 and J usage is TRBJ2-2; 13 bases are a match to TRBD2. V shed 7 bases and J 0 bases; nucleotides not matched to a gene: 5. The CDR3 is made up of 16 amino acids. The germline V gene encodes CDR1 GTSNPN and CDR2 SVGIG (reference sequence). CDR3 region: CAFRGLAGSNTGELFF. The CDR3 DNA follows: TGTGCCTTCCGGGGACTAGCGGGATCGAACACCGGGGAGCTGTTTTTT.

V is TRBV7-6 and J is TRBJ1-3; D is unclear. Trimming pared 5 bases from V and 4 bases from J, leaving 21 bases between. The CDR3 sequence is 17 residues long. Germline V gene sequence: CDR1 SGHVS, CDR2 FNYEAQ. CDR3: CASSPGRTRLSGNTIYF. DNA of the CDR3: TGTGCCAGCAGCCCCGGTAGGACTCGTTTATCGGGAAACACCATATATTTT.

The rearrangement joins TRBV7-8 to TRBJ2-3, with D perhaps TRBD2 (6 bases). CDR1 and CDR2 (germline): SGHVS, FQNEAQ. The CDR3 has 14 amino acids. Deletions cut 3 bases from V and 1 base from J, with 8 bases between. CDR3 residues: CASSFLARTDTQYF. The DNA of the CDR3 is TGTGCCAGCAGCTTTCTAGCGCGCACAGATACGCAGTATTTT.

To note about this clone: An end of the junction differs from the germline gene, which may be a read error. The V call is TRBV7-7, the J call TRBJ1-3; 10 bases agree with TRBD1. This CDR3 has 18 amino acids. Germline loops: CDR1 SSHAT, CDR2 FNYEAQ (reference sequence). CDR3 sequence reads: CASSPLRDRGPSGNTIYF. The CDR3 DNA reads as TGTGCTAGCAGCCCGCTCCGGGACAGGGGTCCTTCTGGAAACACCATATATTTT.

In DNA form, the CDR3 reads TGTGCCAGCGGTCGGGACAGGGGAAACACTGAAGCTTTCTTT. Translated: CASGRDRGNTEAFF. The chain employs TRBV2 and TRBJ1-1, with 10 bases fitting TRBD1. In germline, CDR1 is SNHLY, CDR2 FYNNEI. V trimming: 8 bases; J trimming: 2 bases; junction bases outside the gene matches: 5. This CDR3 spans 14 amino acids.

The rearrangement links TRBV2 to TRBJ1-1, with 7 bases fitting TRBD1. V lost 8 bases and J lost 9; bases outside the gene matches: 9. The germline V gene has CDR1 SNHLY and CDR2 FYNNEI. The CDR3 length is 12 residues. CDR3 DNA: TGTGCCAGCTATCCGACAGGGCCACAAGCTTTCTTT. Residues: CASYPTGPQAFF.

The V call is TRBV7-8, the J call TRBJ1-5; 7 bases line up with TRBD1. V lost 6 bases and J lost 5; bases outside the gene matches: 4. The length of the CDR3 is 13 residues. Germline loops: CDR1 SGHVS, CDR2 FQNEAQ. The CDR3 DNA is TGTGCCAGCAGGCAGGGGGGTGATCAGCCCCAGCATTTT. Amino acids: CASRQGGDQPQHF. The variable domain in full, with the rest retrieved from reference TRBV7-8 and TRBJ1-5, is GAGVSQSPRYKVAKRGQDVALRCDPISGHVSLFWYQQALGQGPEFLTYFQNEAQLDKSGLPSDRFFAERPEGSVSTLKIQRTQQEDSAVYLCASRQGGDQPQHFGDGTRLSIL.